The sequence of this T cell receptor beta chain was determined in a study of blood T cell repertoires in COVID-19. Across the whole study: T cells, B-cell-depleted T cells, or PBMCs provided the cDNA or gDNA that served as material.

Measured with immunoSEQ multiplex PCR; TCRdb has only the in-frame clones, and not every one. Counted here are tens of thousands of clones, 85% to 90% occurring once; the ten biggest clones make up 9%. Germline-derived CDR1 and CDR2 are SEHNR and FQNEAQ (reference sequence). V was shortened by 5 bases and J by 4 bases, with 12 bases between the two germline ends. CDR3 size: 13 residues. Sequenced: peripheral blood. The sequence was obtained from a young man with active or convalescent COVID-19. This rearrangement joins TRBV7-9 to TRBJ2-7; TRBD1 might be the D (5 bases). The CDR3 loop reads CASSPPQAYEQYF. CDR3 sequence (DNA): TGTGCCAGCAGCCCACCACAGGCGTACGAGCAGTACTTC.